These 28 T cell receptor beta chains were sequenced from one sample in a study of blood T cell repertoires in COVID-19. Method: immunoSEQ multiplex PCR; TCRdb's copy keeps in-frame clones and lacks some. Here the sample spans about 190,000 clones, approximately 90% being singletons. Sample: peripheral blood. The origin of the receptors is a man in his sixties or seventies with active or convalescent COVID-19.

This chain uses TRBV5-1 with TRBJ2-5; D is possibly TRBD2 (5 bases). V dropped 0 bases and J dropped 8 bases, with 14 bases sitting between them. The CDR3 consists of 14 residues. CDR1 is SGHRS and CDR2 is YFSETQ in the germline V gene. CDR3 DNA sequence: TGCGCCAGCAGCTTGGGGGCAGGACTCGAAACCCAGTACTTC. As protein: CASSLGAGLETQYF. The full variable domain, its missing parts supplied by reference TRBV5-1 and TRBJ2-5, is KAGVTQTPRYLIKTRGQQVTLSCSPISGHRSVSWYQQTPGQGLQFLFEYFSETQRNKGNFPGRFSGRQFSNSRSEMNVSTLELGDSALYLCASSLGAGLETQYFGPGTRLLVL.

This clone appeared a few times. The V and J genes are TRBV13 and TRBJ2-7, with 8 nucleotides matching TRBD1. Per germline, CDR1 PRHDT and CDR2 FYEKMQ (reference sequence). Germline trimming cut 4 bases from V and 5 bases from J; bases unmatched to any gene: 10. This CDR3 is built from 15 residues. The CDR3 loop reads CASSWSGGEPHEQYF. The CDR3 DNA reads as TGTGCCAGCAGCTGGTCAGGGGGCGAGCCCCACGAGCAGTACTTC.

This sequence joins TRBV6-5 and TRBJ2-2; maybe TRBD1 (6 bases). V was pared by 6 bases and J by 1 base, with 6 bases between. This CDR3 spans 13 amino acids. Germline lookup yields CDR1 MNHEY and CDR2 SVGAGI. The CDR3 loop is CASRQGNTGELFF. The CDR3 bases are TGTGCCAGCAGACAGGGGAACACCGGGGAGCTGTTTTTT.

The chain recombines TRBV27 with TRBJ2-1, with 8 nucleotides matching TRBD2. Unmatched junction bases numbered 3, after V lost 5 bases and J lost 6 bases. Germline loops: CDR1 MNHEY, CDR2 SMNVEV (reference sequence). The CDR3 consists of 13 residues. Here the CDR3 reads CASSHGTSNEQFF. DNA of the CDR3: TGTGCCAGCAGTCACGGGACTAGCAATGAGCAGTTCTTC.

This sequence joins TRBV19 and TRBJ2-1, with TRBD1 as a possible D gene (5 bases). The V gene lost 3 bases and the J gene lost 0 bases, with 9 bases spanning the gap. This CDR3 comprises 15 residues. The germline gives CDR1 LNHDA, CDR2 SQIVND (reference sequence). CDR3 sequence: CASSMLQGSYNEQFF. CDR3 DNA: TGTGCCAGTAGTATGTTGCAGGGCTCCTACAATGAGCAGTTCTTC.

The chain combines TRBV4-1 with TRBJ2-7, with 9 bases matching TRBD1. The CDR3 covers 15 residues. The germline V gene encodes CDR1 MGHRA and CDR2 YSYEKL. V was clipped by 3 bases and J by 6 bases; unmatched bases: 9. The CDR3 is CASSHPGQGYGEQYF. CDR3 nucleotides: TGCGCCAGCAGCCACCCGGGACAGGGTTATGGCGAGCAGTACTTC.

The V gene is TRBV21-1, the J gene TRBJ2-1; TRBD2 was called by the table and not checked on the DNA. TRBV21-1 is a known pseudogene. The CDR3 spans 16 residues. This CDR3 is CASSKVPAGGRNEQFF. The DNA of the CDR3 is TGTGCCAGCAGCAAAGTTCCAGCGGGGGGGCGAAATGAGCAGTTCTTC.

The chain uses TRBV2 and TRBJ2-7, with 10 positions matching TRBD1. Per germline, CDR1 SNHLY and CDR2 FYNNEI. The trim removed 2 bases at V and 7 bases at J, leaving 8 bases unmatched. CDR3 length: 15 residues. CDR3 nucleotide sequence: TGTGCCAGCAGTGAACCGGACAGGGGGTATGTAGAGCAGTACTTC. It is translated as CASSEPDRGYVEQYF.

This clone appeared once. The chain employs TRBV9 and TRBJ2-5; a weak D match, TRBD2 (7 bases). The CDR3 covers 15 residues. Germline V lookup: CDR1 SGDLS, CDR2 YYNGEE. Trimming removed 6 bases from V and 5 bases from J, with 20 bases in between. The CDR3 nucleotides read TGTGCCAGCAACCTTGACGGGGGGCGCCGGGAGACCCAGTACTTC. Translated: CASNLDGGRRETQYF.

The rearrangement joins TRBV18 to TRBJ1-6, with TRBD1 identical over 8 bases. J gave up 7 bases and V 6 bases, and 8 bases lay outside the gene matches. The CDR3 runs 15 residues. From germline, CDR1 is KGHSH and CDR2 LQKENI. CDR3: CASSEGAGGNSPLHF. For the CDR3, the DNA is TGTGCCAGCTCCGAGGGCGCAGGGGGCAATTCACCCCTCCACTTT.

V is TRBV19 and J is TRBJ2-1; 7 bases are a match to TRBD1. The V gene end was trimmed by 6 bases and the J gene end by 4 bases; junction bases not matched to a gene: 6. Per the germline V gene, CDR1 is LNHDA and CDR2 is SQIVND (reference sequence). CDR3 length: 14 residues. The CDR3 reads CASRPGQSYNEQFF. CDR3 DNA: TGTGCCAGTAGACCGGGACAGTCGTACAATGAGCAGTTCTTC.

The chain is built from TRBV6-5 and TRBJ2-7, with 8 bases fitting TRBD2. CDR3 length: 13 amino acids. Germline-derived CDR1 and CDR2 are MNHEY and SVGAGI. V lost 6 bases, J lost 1 base, and 2 bases stayed unmatched. The CDR3 protein is CASSLAGSYEQYF. CDR3 in DNA: TGTGCCAGCAGCTTAGCGGGATCCTACGAGCAGTACTTC.

The V call is TRBV4-1, the J call TRBJ1-1; 9 bases fit TRBD1. The CDR3 runs to 13 residues. V lost 4 bases to trimming and J lost 7 bases; unmatched junction nucleotides: 4. From germline, CDR1 is MGHRA and CDR2 YSYEKL. CDR3 loop: CASSPGQGVEAFF. CDR3 in DNA: TGCGCCAGCAGCCCGGGACAGGGTGTTGAAGCTTTCTTT.

This sequence joins TRBV30 and TRBJ1-6, with 8 nucleotides matching TRBD1. CDR3 length: 13 amino acids. Germline V CDR1 and CDR2: GTSNPN, SVGIG (reference sequence). Losses at the gene ends were 4 bases for V and 5 bases for J; bases not matched to a gene: 1. This CDR3 is CAWTGQDNSPLHF. CDR3 nucleotide sequence: TGTGCCTGGACGGGACAGGATAATTCACCCCTCCACTTT.

This chain links TRBV11-2 with TRBJ1-4; D is undetermined. V shed 2 bases and J shed 4 bases, with 11 bases lying between them. Germline-derived CDR1 and CDR2 are SGHAT and FQNNGV. This CDR3 has 15 residues. The CDR3 loop is CASSLIAAFNEKLFF. In DNA, the CDR3 is TGTGCCAGCAGCTTAATAGCGGCCTTTAATGAAAAACTGTTTTTT.

The J gene is TRBJ1-2, the V gene TRBV29-1; D unclear. The germline V gene has CDR1 SQVTM and CDR2 ANQGSEA. This CDR3 spans 16 amino acids. Trimming removed 4 bases at V and 4 bases at J, with 22 bases between. CDR3 in DNA: TGCAGCGTTGTCCTTTCTAGGAGTTCCGGAAGCTATGGCTACACCTTC. Protein: CSVVLSRSSGSYGYTF. Complete variable domain (other parts from reference TRBV29-1 and TRBJ1-2): SAVISQKPSRDICQRGTSLTIQCQVDSQVTMMFWYRQQPGQSLTLIATANQGSEATYESGFVIDKFPISRPNLTFSTLTVSNMSPEDSSIYLCSVVLSRSSGSYGYTFGSGTRLTVV.

This clone was detected once. The V call is TRBV4-3, the J call TRBJ1-2; TRBD1 aligns across 8 bases. The J segment lost 8 bases and the V segment lost 4 bases, leaving 12 bases of the junction unmatched. The CDR3 loop spans 15 amino acids. Germline CDR1 is LGHNA and CDR2 is YSLEER. CDR3 region: CASSPRPGTGYGYTF. The CDR3 DNA reads as TGCGCCAGCAGCCCCCGGCCCGGGACAGGATACGGCTACACCTTC.

The rearrangement uses TRBV5-6 and TRBJ2-5; TRBD2 agrees at 12 bases. The CDR3 has 14 amino acids. From germline, CDR1 is SGHDT and CDR2 YYEEEE. V shed 4 bases and J 5 bases; nucleotides not matched to a gene: 3. Here the CDR3 reads CASSASGRAETQYF. The CDR3 nucleotides read TGTGCCAGCAGCGCTAGCGGGAGGGCGGAGACCCAGTACTTC.

The rearrangement links TRBV19 to TRBJ2-2; 7 bases fit TRBD1. Germline CDR1 LNHDA, CDR2 SQIVND (reference sequence). This CDR3 has 15 residues. Germline trimming cut 4 bases from V and 4 bases from J; bases unmatched to any gene: 6. CDR3 region: CASSTRGGVTGELFF. Written as DNA, the CDR3 is TGTGCCAGTAGTACCAGAGGGGGCGTCACCGGGGAGCTGTTTTTT.

The chain recombines TRBV4-3 with TRBJ1-5, with D possibly TRBD1 on 6 matching bases. This CDR3 is 15 amino acids long. V was clipped by 0 bases and J by 7 bases, with 13 bases between them. Germline lookup yields CDR1 LGHNA and CDR2 YSLEER. The CDR3 bases are TGCGCCAGCAGCCAAGATGCAGGGGTTGGGCAGCCCCAGCATTTT. As protein: CASSQDAGVGQPQHF.

The rearrangement uses TRBV28 and TRBJ1-5; D is uncertain. V lost 7 bases, J lost 5 bases, and 12 bases lay in between. The germline V gene has CDR1 MDHEN and CDR2 SYDVKM. The CDR3 has 13 residues. The CDR3 DNA is TGTGCCAGCATCGCTCCCGGGGATCAGCCCCAGCATTTT. Translating it yields CASIAPGDQPQHF.

V usage is TRBV15 and J usage is TRBJ2-5; the D gene is possibly TRBD2 (5 bases). Germline CDR1 is LNHNV and CDR2 is YYDKDF (reference sequence). This CDR3 comprises 15 residues. Trimming shortened V by 4 bases and J by 0 bases, and 12 bases separated the two germline ends. The CDR3 loop reads CATSNTPGNQETQYF. In DNA, the CDR3 is TGTGCCACCAGCAACACTCCGGGGAACCAAGAGACCCAGTACTTC.

The table lists this clone with many counts. The rearrangement uses TRBV14 and TRBJ2-1, with D unresolved. Germline V gene sequence: CDR1 SGHDN, CDR2 FVKESK. This CDR3 is 14 amino acids long. Trimming stripped 1 base from V and 3 bases from J, with 7 bases between. CDR3 DNA: TGTGCCAGCAGCCAAGTGAGAAGCTACAATGAGCAGTTCTTC. Amino acid sequence: CASSQVRSYNEQFF.

The chain is built from TRBV7-2 and TRBJ1-6; D ambiguous. CDR1 and CDR2 from the germline V gene are SGHTA and FQGNSA. The length of the CDR3 is 12 residues. The V and J ends lost 5 bases and 4 bases respectively, with 3 bases between them. The CDR3 protein is CASSLYNSPLHF. The CDR3 DNA is TGTGCCAGCAGCCTTTATAATTCACCCCTCCACTTT.

The chain is built from TRBV7-2 and TRBJ1-5; 10 nucleotides match TRBD1. Germline V CDR1 and CDR2: SGHTA, FQGNSA. This CDR3 comprises 16 residues. With 5 bases clipped from V and 5 bases from J, the junction kept 9 bases outside the gene matches. The CDR3 reads CASSTWTGGPYQPQHF. Written as DNA, the CDR3 is TGTGCCAGCAGCACCTGGACAGGGGGTCCTTATCAGCCCCAGCATTTT.

The sample holds one count of this clone. V is TRBV28 and J is TRBJ2-1, with 11 nucleotides matching TRBD1. Germline-derived CDR1 and CDR2 are MDHEN and SYDVKM. After removal of 1 base from V and 6 bases from J, the junction contained 5 bases not matched to a gene. The CDR3 consists of 16 residues. For the CDR3, the DNA is TGTGCCAGCAGTTTATACGGGACAGGGGGGGTCAATGAGCAGTTCTTC. It yields the protein CASSLYGTGGVNEQFF.

The CDR3 DNA follows: TGTGCCAGCTCACCAGACGGGACTAGAGGCTCCTACGAGCAGTACTTC. Residues: CASSPDGTRGSYEQYF. The chain has TRBV18 and TRBJ2-7; 8 bases line up with TRBD2. The V gene's germline CDR1 is KGHSH and CDR2 LQKENI. The J segment lost 0 bases and the V segment lost 2 bases, leaving 6 bases of the junction unmatched. The CDR3 totals 16 residues.

This CDR3 reads CASSPGQGPYEQYF. In nucleotides, the CDR3 is TGTGCCAGTAGTCCAGGACAGGGACCCTACGAGCAGTACTTC. The gene calls are TRBV19 and TRBJ2-7; 8 nucleotides match TRBD1. V was clipped by 5 bases and J by 2 bases; unmatched bases: 5. Germline V lookup: CDR1 LNHDA, CDR2 SQIVND (reference sequence). CDR3 length: 14 residues.